A selection of T cell receptor beta chains follows, all from one sample in a study of T cells in Graves' hyperthyroidism and ophthalmopathy. TCRdb reprocessed the multiplex PCR reads with MiXCR, giving one entry per CDR3 protein. Of 530,000 or so distinct CDR3 sequences in the sample, roughly 17% are singletons; the top ten hold roughly a sixth. Sequencing was carried out using blood. The source of these receptors is a woman between 18 and 29 years old with Graves' ophthalmopathy. Both conserved end residues are trimmed from each CDR3. Only part of the rows carry a size: once, few, many, or a class if the clone is expanded.

CDR3aa: ASVDRGRETQY
v_gene: TRBV6-1
abundance: few
j_gene: TRBJ2-5

CDR3aa: ASSLAPVQAGELF
v_gene: TRBV7-9
abundance: few
j_gene: TRBJ2-2

CDR3aa: ASSPRGSSTEAF
v_gene: TRBV4-1
abundance: -
j_gene: TRBJ1-1

CDR3aa: ASSQGSQGYT
v_gene: TRBV3-1
abundance: few
j_gene: TRBJ1-2

CDR3aa: ASRPLTGGSKEQY
v_gene: TRBV28
abundance: many
j_gene: TRBJ2-7

CDR3aa: AGAGTPNSPLH
v_gene: TRBV30
abundance: many
j_gene: TRBJ1-6

CDR3aa: ASSLNPRFRDRGPKKTYEQY
v_gene: TRBV7-3
abundance: -
j_gene: TRBJ2-7

CDR3aa: ASSYATGNEQF
v_gene: TRBV6-5
abundance: few
j_gene: TRBJ2-1

CDR3aa: AWRILGNTIY
v_gene: TRBV30
abundance: many
j_gene: TRBJ1-3

CDR3aa: ASSYSPSLYEQY
v_gene: TRBV6-2/TRBV6-3
abundance: -
j_gene: TRBJ2-7

CDR3aa: ASSYYRGSGYT
v_gene: TRBV5-1
abundance: few
j_gene: TRBJ1-2

CDR3aa: ASSLAGNTEAS
v_gene: TRBV12-3/TRBV12-4
abundance: -
j_gene: TRBJ1-1

CDR3aa: SARLTGADNSPLH
v_gene: TRBV20-1
abundance: few
j_gene: TRBJ1-6

CDR3aa: ASSADRAGGYT
v_gene: TRBV28
abundance: many
j_gene: TRBJ1-2

CDR3aa: ATTGRNTGELF
v_gene: TRBV2
abundance: many
j_gene: TRBJ2-2

CDR3aa: ASSEVGEDEKLF
v_gene: TRBV2
abundance: many
j_gene: TRBJ1-4

CDR3aa: ASSQLGLAGGPVDTQY
v_gene: TRBV4-1
abundance: many
j_gene: TRBJ2-3

CDR3aa: ASSPGQLTDTQY
v_gene: TRBV5-1
abundance: few
j_gene: TRBJ2-3

CDR3aa: AISGLAGGPGTQY
v_gene: TRBV10-3
abundance: -
j_gene: TRBJ2-3

CDR3aa: ASSRRGVWDYEQY
v_gene: TRBV28
abundance: many
j_gene: TRBJ2-7

CDR3aa: ASSQGEVYSNQPQH
v_gene: TRBV7-9
abundance: few
j_gene: TRBJ1-5

CDR3aa: ASSFPRQGSNTEAF
v_gene: TRBV6-9
abundance: -
j_gene: TRBJ1-1

CDR3aa: ASSAVVQETQY
v_gene: TRBV5-1
abundance: -
j_gene: TRBJ2-5

CDR3aa: ASSFKGWDGYT
v_gene: TRBV12-3/TRBV12-4
abundance: few
j_gene: TRBJ1-2